The TCR beta chain under discussion was sequenced for a study of OX40 agonist ivuxolimab in advanced cancers. Context from the whole study: Ivuxolimab was a fully human IgG2 agonistic monoclonal antibody targeting the costimulatory receptor OX40 (CD134). Intravenous ivuxolimab was administered to patients every 2 weeks at six dose levels: 0.01, 0.1, 0.3, 1.5, 3 and 10 mg/kg. Among the approximately 50 dose-escalation patients, 19 had hepatocellular carcinoma, roughly 15 melanoma, 9 renal cell carcinoma and 9 head and neck cancer. The dose-escalation cohort was about 83% male with a mean age of around 64 years, ranging from about 20 to 85. Prior anti-PD-1, anti-PD-L1 or anti-CTLA-4 therapy was permitted, and 35% to 40% of dose-escalation patients had received checkpoint inhibitors. Three dose-escalation patients achieved partial responses, one with hepatocellular carcinoma and two with cutaneous melanoma. The purpose of peripheral TCRbeta sequencing was to test whether ivuxolimab changed TCR sequence diversity and led to clonal T-cell expansion. The paper reports the monotherapy dose-escalation portion (N ≈ 50 patients) of the phase I ivuxolimab trial.

Genomic DNA was extracted from sorted cells for sequencing of the TCRbeta CDR3 region. The immunoSEQ Assay was used for sequencing of TCRbeta CDR3 regions. TCRdb stores this immuneACCESS table with in-frame sequences only. Part of the clones is absent; in the studies checked, under half of the shortfall reflects unresolved V genes, and no reason is known for the rest. Here the sample has around 26,000 clones; 60% to 80% occur a single time. The ten largest account for roughly 13% of the sample. The junction shows trimming of 8 bases on V and 10 bases on J, and the gene matches do not reach 4 bases of it. According to the germline V gene, CDR1 reads WSHSY and CDR2 reads SAAADI. The CDR3 spans 11 residues, from the cysteine through the phenylalanine. Here the CDR3 DNA is all that survives: 33 bases in frame from base 1. The trial excluded patients who had a history of autoimmune disease or were on systemic immunosuppression. Peripheral blood for TCR sequencing was collected from all dose cohorts at baseline, on cycle 4 day 1, and on cycle 7 day 1. Samples were obtained from an open-label, multicenter, first-in-human phase I dose-escalation trial of ivuxolimab. Adults with locally advanced or metastatic melanoma, renal cell, hepatocellular, or head and neck squamous cell carcinoma were enrolled in the trial. Before TCR sequencing, CD4+ and CD8+ T cells were separately sorted from peripheral blood.

Summary of the overall study and its limitations: At doses of 0.1 to 3.0 mg/kg, clonal expansion of both CD4+ and CD8+ T cells in blood was seen between baseline and week 6. On average, CD8+ T cells showed more expanded clones than CD4+ T cells after ivuxolimab. Low levels of normalized T-cell clonal expansion were also seen in some patients who did not respond. Antigen specificity was not determined for the clonally expanded peripheral T cells. In the 0.1-3.0 mg/kg groups, partial responders were among the patients with the lowest normalized peripheral clonal expansion, particularly in CD8+ T cells.

As concerns this clone: This receptor's antigen is unknown. It has no much larger one-base neighbor in the sample; base qualities were not kept.

The sequence was obtained from an adult with an advanced solid tumor such as melanoma, head and neck, liver or kidney cancer. The sample consisted of CD4+ or CD8+ T cells sorted from blood, taken in a trial of the OX40 agonist ivuxolimab. Recombination linked TRBV10-2 to TRBJ2-1, with 8 middle bases fitting TRBD2. The bases read TGCGCCAGCTCCGGGGGGGGAGAGCAGTTCTTC. This is translated as CASSGGGEQFF.